These 9 T cell receptor beta chains came from one sample sequenced in a study of T cell changes during pregnancy in multiple sclerosis. Method: immunoSEQ multiplex PCR; TCRdb's copy keeps in-frame clones and lacks some. Of about 77,000 clones listed, about 92% were seen once; the top ten hold 2.5% to 3%. Sequences were derived from peripheral blood, sampled after pregnancy. The source of these receptors is a female donor in good health, enrolled as a control in a pregnancy study.

The chain is built from TRBV28 and TRBJ2-5, with a tentative D call TRBD1 (5 bases). Deletions cut 8 bases from V and 2 bases from J, with 18 bases between. Germline V lookup: CDR1 MDHEN, CDR2 SYDVKM. The CDR3 spans 15 residues. DNA for the CDR3: TGTGCCAGCCGATCTCGGTGGGGCTGGCAAGAGACCCAGTACTTC. This encodes CASRSRWGWQETQYF. Variable domain in full (rest from reference TRBV28 and TRBJ2-5): DVKVTQSSRYLVKRTGEKVFLECVQDMDHENMFWYRQDPGLGLRLIYFSYDVKMKEKGDIPEGYSVSREKKERFSLILESASTNQTSMYLCASRSRWGWQETQYFGPGTRLLVL.

As to this clone: Other DNA variants within this sample encode the same CDR3. This sequence joins TRBV5-1 and TRBJ2-6; D gene ambiguous. The germline V gene encodes CDR1 SGHRS and CDR2 YFSETQ. V was trimmed by 0 bases and J by 2 bases, leaving 6 bases between them. The CDR3 is made up of 15 amino acids. CDR3 residues: CASSLGGAGANVLTF. CDR3 in DNA: TGCGCCAGCAGCTTGGGAGGAGCTGGGGCCAACGTCCTGACTTTC.

J is TRBJ2-7 and V is TRBV5-5, with no clear D. CDR1 and CDR2 (germline): SGHKS, YYEKEE (reference sequence). Trimming took 0 bases from V and 2 from J, leaving 6 bases between them. The CDR3 is 13 amino acids. CDR3 nucleotides: TGTGCCAGCAGCTTGGTTGGCCCCTACGAGCAGTACTTC. The encoded protein is CASSLVGPYEQYF.

This clone has a handful of counts. The genes are TRBV5-1 and TRBJ2-1; D ambiguous. Germline CDR1 SGHRS, CDR2 YFSETQ. Trimming shortened V by 4 bases and J by 6 bases, and 8 bases separated the two germline ends. The CDR3 sequence is 12 residues long. For the CDR3, the DNA is TGCGCCAGCAGCGTCCTAGGCAATGAGCAGTTCTTC. This gives the protein CASSVLGNEQFF.

This clone came up once. The CDR3 coding sequence is TGTGCCAGCAGTTATTACTACGAGCAGTACTTC. Protein: CASSYYYEQYF. The V and J genes are TRBV7-9 and TRBJ2-7, with D unresolved. CDR3 length equals 11 residues. The germline gives CDR1 SEHNR, CDR2 FQNEAQ (reference sequence). Trimming removed 6 bases at V and 3 bases at J, with 6 bases between. Using reference TRBV7-9 and TRBJ2-7 for the parts outside the CDR3, the full variable domain is DTGVSQNPRHKITKRGQNVTFRCDPISEHNRLYWYRQTLGQGPEFLTYFQNEAQLEKSRLLSDRFSAERPKGSFSTLEIQRTEQGDSAMYLCASSYYYEQYFGPGTRLTVT.

The chain employs TRBV7-9 and TRBJ1-6; TRBD1 matches 8 bases. This CDR3 is built from 16 residues. V shed 3 bases, J shed 6 bases, and the junction held 7 bases outside the gene matches. The germline V gene encodes CDR1 SEHNR and CDR2 FQNEAQ (reference sequence). The CDR3 here is CASSFLSGGFNSPLHF. CDR3 nucleotides: TGTGCCAGCAGCTTCCTCTCAGGGGGCTTTAATTCACCCCTCCACTTT.

V and J are TRBV30 and TRBJ1-4, with D possibly matching TRBD1 (6 bases). The ends were cut back, 2 bases at V and 7 bases at J, with 11 bases in the middle. The V gene's germline CDR1 is GTSNPN and CDR2 SVGIG (reference sequence). This CDR3 contains 13 residues. The DNA of the CDR3 is TGTGCCTGGAGTTCAGGGGTCGCTGAAAAACTGTTTTTT. Residues: CAWSSGVAEKLFF.

J is TRBJ1-2 and V is TRBV7-6; D unresolved. Deletions cut 2 bases from V and 3 bases from J, with 13 bases between. The CDR3 sequence is 15 residues long. CDR1 SGHVS and CDR2 FNYEAQ come from the germline V gene. In DNA, the CDR3 is TGTGCCAGCAGCTTACCCCGGGAAGAGGACTATGGCTACACCTTC. Translating it yields CASSLPREEDYGYTF.

The rearrangement uses TRBV30 and TRBJ2-3, with D possibly matching TRBD2 (6 bases). Germline lookup yields CDR1 GTSNPN and CDR2 SVGIG (reference sequence). The CDR3 has 14 residues. Trimming removed 2 bases from V and 0 bases from J, with 9 bases in between. The DNA of the CDR3 is TGTGCCTGGAGTCCCGGGACTAGCACAGATACGCAGTATTTT. It encodes CAWSPGTSTDTQYF. Together with reference TRBV30 and TRBJ2-3, the CDR3 gives the full variable domain: SQTIHQWPATLVQPVGSPLSLECTVEGTSNPNLYWYRQAAGRGLQLLFYSVGIGQISSEVPQNLSASRPQDRQFILSSKKLLLSDSGFYLCAWSPGTSTDTQYFGPGTRLTVL.